Given below is one TCR beta chain in context. 60 Vbeta and 13 Jbeta primers were used in PCR. Sequenced by immunoSEQ multiplex PCR; TCRdb stores in-frame clones only, minus some. The sample lists approximately 160,000 clones; around 75% were seen once. The data belong to a study of cytomegalovirus exposure and HLA in healthy donors. V lost 3 bases to trimming and J lost 6 bases, with 9 bases between them. Germline CDR1 is MDHEN and CDR2 is SYDVKM. The CDR3 extends over 13 amino acids. J is TRBJ1-5 and V is TRBV28; perhaps TRBD1 as D (5 bases). This TCR was recovered from a male donor in good health and CMV-seronegative. Material: PBMCs. The CDR3 region has the DNA TGTGCCAGCAGTTTCGCTAGGGGTCAGCCCCAGCATTTT. The encoded protein is CASSFARGQPQHF.